The 25 T cell receptor beta chains listed next were all sequenced from one sample in a study of CD8 T cells in Susac syndrome. RNA amounts of roughly 0.45 to 1 ug underwent reverse transcription with random hexamers. Each CDR3 protein is one row after TCRdb ran MiXCR on the immunoSEQ multiplex PCR reads. The table has some 190,000 distinct CDR3 sequences, around 93% seen once. Material for sequencing was CD4+ T cells from PBMCs. These receptors were collected from a human donor with Susac syndrome.

This clonotype appeared once. This sequence joins TRBV5-4 and TRBJ2-6; D might be TRBD1 (5 bases). CDR3 length: 15 residues. V lost 3 bases, J lost 0 bases, and 7 bases lay in between. The germline gives CDR1 SGHNT, CDR2 YYREEE (reference sequence). CDR3 loop: CASSSRASGANVLTF. The CDR3 DNA reads TGTGCCAGCAGCTCCAGGGCCTCTGGGGCCAACGTCCTGACTTTC.

This clonotype was seen only once. The chain is built from TRBV29-1 and TRBJ1-1; 7 bases line up with TRBD1. Germline CDR1 reads SQVTM; CDR2 reads ANQGSEA. The CDR3 is made up of 14 amino acids. Germline trimming cut 5 bases from V and 0 bases from J; bases unmatched to any gene: 6. The CDR3 spells CSVIGTALNTEAFF. In nucleotides, the CDR3 is TGCAGCGTTATCGGGACAGCTTTGAACACTGAAGCTTTCTTT. The full variable domain, in which reference TRBV29-1 and TRBJ1-1 provide the parts outside the CDR3, is SAVISQKPSRDICQRGTSLTIQCQVDSQVTMMFWYRQQPGQSLTLIATANQGSEATYESGFVIDKFPISRPNLTFSTLTVSNMSPEDSSIYLCSVIGTALNTEAFFGQGTRLTVV.

The chain recombines TRBV15 with TRBJ2-7; 8 bases line up with TRBD1. This CDR3 has 14 amino acids. CDR1 and CDR2 from the germline V gene are LNHNV and YYDKDF (reference sequence). V shed 3 bases, J shed 3 bases, and the junction held 4 bases outside the gene matches. This CDR3 reads CATSRAGGFYEQYF. The CDR3 DNA reads as TGTGCCACCAGCAGGGCAGGGGGCTTCTACGAGCAGTACTTC.

This chain joins TRBV29-1 and TRBJ1-1; D is undetermined. This CDR3 contains 12 residues. Germline V gene data show CDR1 as SQVTM and CDR2 as ANQGSEA. V was clipped by 8 bases and J by 0 bases, with 10 bases between them. The CDR3 is CSTRRMNTEAFF. Here the CDR3 DNA reads TGCAGCACCCGAAGGATGAACACTGAAGCTTTCTTT.

The sample holds one count of this clonotype. V and J are TRBV25-1 and TRBJ1-1, with unresolved D. The germline V and J ends were trimmed by 6 bases and 3 bases, with 11 bases remaining between them. The CDR3 loop spans 13 amino acids. Germline assignment: CDR1 MGHDK and CDR2 SYGVNS. CDR3 amino acids: CASRWSADTEAFF. Written as DNA, the CDR3 is TGTGCCAGCAGATGGTCGGCGGACACTGAAGCTTTCTTT.

V gene TRBV20-1 combines with J gene TRBJ2-5; TRBD1 might be the D (5 bases). The CDR3 is 13 amino acids. The ends were cut back, 0 bases at V and 5 bases at J, with 10 bases in the middle. Germline V CDR1 and CDR2: DFQATT, SNEGSKA (reference sequence). The CDR3: CSAREQARETQYF. Written as DNA, the CDR3 is TGCAGTGCTAGAGAACAGGCAAGGGAGACCCAGTACTTC.

The rearrangement joins TRBV30 to TRBJ1-2; unclear D gene. The germline V and J ends were trimmed by 2 bases and 4 bases, with 14 bases remaining between them. CDR1 is GTSNPN and CDR2 is SVGIG in the germline V gene (reference sequence). The CDR3 consists of 14 residues. The CDR3 region is CAWSPHTSTYGYTF. CDR3 in DNA: TGTGCCTGGAGTCCACATACAAGTACCTATGGCTACACCTTC.

The chain couples TRBV7-3 to TRBJ1-1, with D unresolved. The CDR3 has 15 amino acids. Germline V gene sequence: CDR1 SGHTA, CDR2 FQGTGA. The germline V and J ends were trimmed by 0 bases and 0 bases, with 8 bases remaining between them. In DNA, the CDR3 is TGTGCCAGCAGCTTAACGGACGTACTGAACACTGAAGCTTTCTTT. It translates to CASSLTDVLNTEAFF.

J is TRBJ2-1 and V is TRBV29-1; 14 bases are a match to TRBD2. There are 14 residues in the CDR3. V trimming: 8 bases; J trimming: 6 bases; junction bases outside the gene matches: 6. The germline V gene encodes CDR1 SQVTM and CDR2 ANQGSEA. In DNA, the CDR3 is TGCAGCCACACCGGGACTAGCGGGGGCAATGAGCAGTTCTTC. It yields the protein CSHTGTSGGNEQFF.

This chain connects TRBV7-6 to TRBJ1-4; 8 bases are shared with TRBD1. V lost 5 bases, J lost 3 bases, and 5 bases stayed unmatched. In germline, CDR1 is SGHVS, CDR2 FNYEAQ. This CDR3 has 15 amino acids. In DNA form, the CDR3 reads TGTGCCAGCAGCGTGACAGGGGAAGCTAATGAAAAACTGTTTTTT. It codes for CASSVTGEANEKLFF.

The chain is built from TRBV18 and TRBJ1-1; TRBD1 agrees at 8 bases. The CDR3 totals 13 residues. The V gene end was trimmed by 6 bases and the J gene end by 4 bases; junction bases not matched to a gene: 4. CDR1 KGHSH and CDR2 LQKENI come from the germline V gene. The CDR3 sequence is CASSPQGATEAFF. CDR3 DNA sequence: TGTGCCAGCTCGCCTCAGGGGGCCACTGAAGCTTTCTTT.

The V and J genes are TRBV29-1 and TRBJ2-2; 7 bases align to TRBD1. The germline CDR1 and CDR2 sequences are SQVTM and ANQGSEA. The V and J ends lost 4 bases and 6 bases, in that order; junction bases with no gene match: 5. The CDR3 contains 13 residues. CDR3 DNA: TGCAGCGTTGGAGGGGGCTTAGCCGGGGAGCTGTTTTTT. It specifies CSVGGGLAGELFF.

The chain couples TRBV28 to TRBJ2-7, with TRBD1 matching over 7 bases. The germline V gene encodes CDR1 MDHEN and CDR2 SYDVKM. J gave up 3 bases and V 6 bases, and 11 bases lay outside the gene matches. There are 15 residues in the CDR3. CDR3 loop: CASRGIRDSFYEQYF. As DNA, the CDR3 is TGTGCCAGCAGGGGGATCCGGGACAGTTTCTACGAGCAGTACTTC.

V gene TRBV19 combines with J gene TRBJ1-5; possible D gene TRBD1, 6 bases. Trimming took off 4 bases at V and 7 bases at J, with 14 bases between the two ends. Germline V CDR1 and CDR2: LNHDA, SQIVND (reference sequence). This CDR3 is 14 amino acids long. DNA for the CDR3: TGTGCCAGTAGTACGACAGGTCGTGACCAGCCCCAGCATTTT. Its protein is CASSTTGRDQPQHF.

The rearrangement links TRBV3-1 to TRBJ1-3; D is unclear. The ends were cut back, 4 bases at V and 2 bases at J, with 12 bases in the middle. The length of the CDR3 is 15 residues. Looked up from germline, CDR1 is LGHDT and CDR2 is YNNKEL (reference sequence). The CDR3 nucleotides are TGTGCCAGCAGCCCGACGCACGAACCTGGAAACACCATATATTTT. Translation: CASSPTHEPGNTIYF. The complete variable domain, with remaining parts taken from reference TRBV3-1 and TRBJ1-3, reads DTAVSQTPKYLVTQMGNDKSIKCEQNLGHDTMYWYKQDSKKFLKIMFSYNNKELIINETVPNRFSPKSPDKAHLNLHINSLELGDSAVYFCASSPTHEPGNTIYFGEGSWLTVV.

This clonotype was seen just once. V usage is TRBV10-3 and J usage is TRBJ2-6; the D gene is possibly TRBD2 (6 bases). The ends were cut back, 4 bases at V and 0 bases at J, with 7 bases in the middle. The CDR3 loop spans 15 amino acids. Germline V lookup: CDR1 ENHRY, CDR2 SYGVKD. CDR3: CAISGGNSGANVLTF. For the CDR3, the DNA is TGTGCCATCAGTGGCGGGAACTCTGGGGCCAACGTCCTGACTTTC.

V gene TRBV27 combines with J gene TRBJ1-6; 10 positions agree with TRBD1. With 8 bases clipped from V and 9 bases from J, the junction kept 10 bases outside the gene matches. Germline V gene data show CDR1 as MNHEY and CDR2 as SMNVEV (reference sequence). CDR3 length: 15 residues. The CDR3 DNA follows: TGTGCCAGCCATATTGGACAGGGGGTTAGTTCACCCCTCCACTTT. Amino acid sequence: CASHIGQGVSSPLHF.

The chain joins TRBV6-5 to TRBJ1-2, with D tentatively TRBD1 (5 bases). CDR3 length: 13 residues. CDR1 MNHEY and CDR2 SVGAGI come from the germline V gene. V was shortened by 8 bases and J by 4 bases, with 14 bases between the two germline ends. CDR3 bases: TGTGCCAGCCACCGAGGGGACCTCTATGGCTACACCTTC. This gives the protein CASHRGDLYGYTF.

The chain carries TRBV6-2 or TRBV6-3 and TRBJ2-7, with 7 bases lining up with TRBD1. CDR1 is MNHEY and CDR2 is SVGEGT in the germline V gene. The trim removed 6 bases at V and 1 base at J, leaving 3 bases unmatched. CDR3 length: 13 amino acids. CDR3 nucleotides: TGTGCCAGCAGGCAGGGACAGTCCTACGAGCAGTACTTC. It is translated as CASRQGQSYEQYF.

The chain carries TRBV5-7 and TRBJ2-7; TRBD2 might be the D (6 bases). TRBV5-7 is annotated as an ORF whose role is uncertain. The V end lost 0 bases, the J end lost 5 bases, and 21 bases lay between the germline ends. CDR3 length: 17 amino acids. The CDR3 DNA is TGTGCCAGCAGCTTGGAAGTGAAGGCGGGGAATGCGGACGAGCAGTACTTC. Translation: CASSLEVKAGNADEQYF.

The V gene is TRBV20-1, the J gene TRBJ2-3; either TRBD1 or TRBD2 may fit D (5 bases each). This CDR3 region has 17 residues. Trimming removed 0 bases at V and 2 bases at J, with 18 bases between. Looked up from germline, CDR1 is DFQATT and CDR2 is SNEGSKA (reference sequence). CDR3 bases: TGCAGTGCTAGAGATAGGGGAGACAGTGGAATCACAGATACGCAGTATTTT. As protein: CSARDRGDSGITDTQYF.

The chain couples TRBV2 to TRBJ1-5; possible D gene TRBD1, 6 bases. Germline CDR1 reads SNHLY; CDR2 reads FYNNEI. The germline V and J ends were trimmed by 6 bases and 4 bases, with 16 bases remaining between them. The CDR3 spans 15 residues. The CDR3 DNA reads as TGTGCCAGCAGAGTCTCCAGGGGAAGAAATCAGCCCCAGCATTTT. Translation gives CASRVSRGRNQPQHF.

The V call is TRBV7-2, the J call TRBJ2-7, with D unresolved. The V gene lost 3 bases and the J gene lost 4 bases, with 13 bases spanning the gap. The CDR3 contains 14 residues. Per the germline V gene, CDR1 is SGHTA and CDR2 is FQGNSA. The CDR3 DNA follows: TGTGCCAGCAGCTTCTCCCCGACTCTATACGAGCAGTACTTC. Its translation: CASSFSPTLYEQYF.

The chain is built from TRBV29-1 and TRBJ1-1; TRBD1 matches 8 bases. With 7 bases clipped from V and 10 bases from J, the junction kept 11 bases outside the gene matches. The CDR3 contains 12 residues. Germline values: CDR1 SQVTM, CDR2 ANQGSEA. CDR3 in DNA: TGCAGCGCCGGGGACAGGTTTCTCTCAGCTTTCTTT. Translation gives CSAGDRFLSAFF.

The rearrangement joins TRBV11-2 to TRBJ2-7; weak D call: TRBD1 (5 bases). The ends were cut back, 0 bases at V and 0 bases at J, with 12 bases in the middle. Germline V gene data show CDR1 as SGHAT and CDR2 as FQNNGV. The CDR3 consists of 16 residues. The DNA of the CDR3 is TGTGCCAGCAGCTTAGATGACAGTGCTAGCTCCTACGAGCAGTACTTC. Its translation is CASSLDDSASSYEQYF.